This T cell receptor beta chain was profiled in a study of cytomegalovirus exposure and HLA in healthy donors. CDR1 and CDR2 (germline): GTSNPN, SVGIG (reference sequence). V lost 6 bases to trimming and J lost 6 bases; unmatched junction nucleotides: 15. The CDR3 length is 17 residues. This clone was detected only a few times. Although they were nominally healthy when sampled, donors likely had unrecorded immune exposures. 13 Jbeta primers and 60 Vbeta primers were used for the PCR. Using immunoSEQ multiplex PCR, the repertoire was profiled, and TCRdb retains in-frame clones only, with some absent. The sample has about 180,000 clones, 82% seen once; the top ten hold roughly 1.4%.

Material: PBMCs. The chain uses TRBV30 and TRBJ2-7; the match to TRBD2 covers 15 bases. This TCR was sampled from a man in his forties in good health and CMV-seronegative. The DNA of the CDR3 is TGTGCCTGTAAAAAAGGACTAGCGGGGGGGCCTCTCAGCGAGCAGTACTTC. Protein: CACKKGLAGGPLSEQYF.